This TCR beta chain was observed in a study of shared clonotypes between healthy human individuals. Points from the study as a whole: Rarefaction demonstrated incomplete sorted-subset sequencing despite large depth.

Germline assignment: CDR1 KGHSH and CDR2 LQKENI. V lost 4 bases, J lost 6 bases, and 8 bases stayed unmatched. The CDR3 runs to 15 residues. CD45RA+ naive and CD45RA-negative memory subsets were separated from CD4+ cells. Genomic DNA of every subset was divided equally among multiple immunoSEQ plates. TCRdb keeps only in-frame clones here, not all; method: immunoSEQ multiplex PCR. The repertoire holds over a million clones, just under 99% seen once, with around 0.33% in the top ten. To note about this clone: As yet, its antigen is unknown.

This clonotype was obtained from a man younger than 45 in good health. This rearrangement joins TRBV18 to TRBJ2-1, with 8 nucleotides matching TRBD1. Material for sequencing was naive CD4+ T cells sorted from blood. Subset given: CD45RA+ positively selected. CDR3 in amino acids: CASSLRTGSGNEQFF. CDR3 DNA: TGTGCCAGCTCACTGCGGACAGGGAGCGGCAATGAGCAGTTCTTC.